This record looks at one TCR beta chain sequence and its context. Original handling: Reference gene primer amplification gave nucleated cell count estimates. Using immunoSEQ multiplex PCR, the repertoire was profiled, and TCRdb retains in-frame clones only, with some absent. Clonal size and the V and J genes are those of that table, whereas D and trimming came from the DNA. The sample lists approximately 300,000 clones; around four fifths were seen once. The data are from a study of blood T cell repertoires in COVID-19. At the level of the study: Acute and convalescent COVID-19 samples came from the United States, Italy and Spain. T cells, B-cell-depleted T cells, or PBMCs provided the cDNA or gDNA that served as material.

In germline, CDR1 is LNHNV, CDR2 YYDKDF (reference sequence). Trimming stripped 4 bases from V and 1 base from J, with 10 bases between. The CDR3 sequence is 15 residues long. The specimen was peripheral blood. The sequence came from a woman between 45 and 65 years old with acute or convalescent COVID-19. The chain has TRBV15 and TRBJ2-2; the D gene is possibly TRBD1 (6 bases). In DNA form, the CDR3 reads TGTGCCACCAGCAAGGACAGCCTGAACACCGGGGAGCTGTTTTTT. It codes for CATSKDSLNTGELFF.